The source of this T cell receptor (beta chain) is a study of human T cells and chemical hapten exposure. About the research overall: Patients were given diphenylcyclopropenone on the scalp weekly across the roughly 24-week study. How much TCR each sample yielded varied, mostly because pooled library volumes differed slightly.

This CDR3 region has 16 residues. In germline, CDR1 is SNHLY, CDR2 FYNNEI. The ends lost 6 bases at V and 6 bases at J; junction bases unmatched: 10. Attachment of unique molecular identifiers to individual cDNA molecules was performed in the library. Each CDR3 protein is one row after TCRdb ran MiXCR on the RACE reads. The sample has some 15,000 distinct CDR3 sequences, about 17% seen once. In this sample, this clonotype turned up many times. Time point reported: patch test 1, 2 weeks after DPC sensitization. Treatment given: therapeutic diphenylcyclopropenone sensitization with weekly scalp DPC. This TCR came from a woman in her thirties with alopecia areata. Some clones in this sample may be carry-over from other donors' samples. The chain has TRBV2 and TRBJ2-3; 12 bases map to TRBD2. The specimen was whole blood, collected in connection with sensitization to the hapten diphenylcyclopropenone (DPC). In DNA, the CDR3 is TGTGCCAGCAGCCCAGAAACTAGCGGGGGGCCCGATACGCAGTATTTT. It yields the protein CASSPETSGGPDTQYF.